This TCR beta chain is from a study of siplizumab effects on memory and regulatory T cells. Study-wide results and caveats: Researchers did not confirm the suppressive function of proliferating Tregs from siplizumab cultures. Both greater diversity than memory cells and a major contribution to the alloresponse seemed to characterize naive T cells. Only a minority of proliferating CD4+ or CD8+ clones had an assignable naive or memory phenotype, with roughly 80-95% lacking one.

In the case of this clone: Its specificity is unknown.

Roughly 9.8 x 10^4 TCR templates were assayed per sample. Generated by immunoSEQ multiplex PCR, the TCRdb table keeps only in-frame clones and is missing some. The sample consists of 90,000 to 95,000 clones, approximately 93% of them appearing once. The clonotype comes from a human donor in good health. The sequencing input was CD8+ T cells sorted from blood.

CDR3 sequence reads: CASSALGSEGEQYF. In nucleotides, the CDR3 is TGTGCCAGCAGTGCTCTCGGGTCAGAAGGTGAGCAGTACTTC. This chain links TRBV6-1 with TRBJ2-7; D uncertain. This CDR3 comprises 14 residues. The germline V and J ends were trimmed by 4 bases and 7 bases, with 17 bases remaining between them. The germline gives CDR1 MNHNS, CDR2 SASEGT.